These T cell receptor beta chains were read from a single sample in a study of vaccination effects on CD4 cells after COVID-19. No cognate antigen is known for these TCRs. Using immunoSEQ multiplex PCR, the repertoire was profiled, and TCRdb retains in-frame clones only, with some absent. Seen here are about 76,000 clones, roughly three quarters observed once, and the top ten hold roughly 2%. This material consisted of CD4+ T cells from PBMCs cultured without peptide, taken before COVID-19 vaccination. The source of these receptors is a human donor who received a COVID-19 vaccine. CDR3s include the opening cysteine and the closing phenylalanine or tryptophan. A D gene is named only where the DNA matches it firmly. Some rows mark clone size as missing; the rest say once, few, many or name a class of expanded clone.

-,-,TRBJ2-3,TRBV3-1/TRBV3-2,CASSYQTADTQYF,TGTGCCAGCAGCTATCAGACTGCAGATACGCAGTATTTT
-,-,TRBJ1-1,TRBV30,CAWRNERTEAFF,TGTGCCTGGAGGAATGAAAGGACTGAAGCTTTCTTT
-,-,TRBJ2-5,TRBV5-5,CASSPAVETQYF,TGTGCCAGCAGCCCCGCGGTAGAGACCCAGTACTTC
TRBD1,-,TRBJ1-2,TRBV29-1,CSVETGTGPAVYTF,TGCAGCGTTGAGACCGGGACAGGGCCTGCGGTTTACACCTTC
TRBD1,-,TRBJ2-3,TRBV7-9,CASSLTGGTDTQYF,TGTGCCAGCAGCTTAACAGGGGGCACAGATACGCAGTATTTT
-,-,TRBJ1-6,TRBV7-9,CASVPLAGHSPLHF,TGTGCCAGCGTTCCCCTGGCAGGGCATTCACCCCTCCACTTT
-,-,TRBJ2-3,TRBV14,CASSQRDMGKRDTQYF,TGTGCCAGCAGCCAAAGAGATATGGGAAAAAGGGATACGCAGTATTTT
TRBD2,-,TRBJ2-5,TRBV5-1,CASNGGGAQETQYF,TGCGCCAGCAACGGCGGGGGGGCCCAAGAGACCCAGTACTTC
TRBD2,-,TRBJ2-2,TRBV5-5,CASSLAGGGTGELFF,TGTGCCAGCAGCTTGGCGGGGGGGGGCACCGGGGAGCTGTTTTTT
-,-,TRBJ2-2,TRBV23-1,CASSQSRGAPNTGELFF,TGCGCCAGCAGTCAATCCCGGGGGGCCCCGAACACCGGGGAGCTGTTTTTT
-,-,TRBJ1-1,TRBV3-1/TRBV3-2,CASSRANTEAFF,TGTGCCAGCAGCCGAGCGAACACTGAAGCTTTCTTT
-,-,TRBJ1-5,TRBV10-3,CAISKTGEGQPQHF,TGTGCCATCAGTAAGACAGGAGAAGGGCAGCCCCAGCATTTT
-,-,TRBJ1-2,TRBV5-1,CASSLGDNYGYTF,TGCGCCAGCAGCTTGGGGGATAACTATGGCTACACCTTC
-,few,TRBJ1-5,TRBV18,CASSWGQDQPQHF,TGTGCCAGCTCATGGGGACAAGATCAGCCCCAGCATTTT
-,-,TRBJ1-5,TRBV29-1,CSVTTGNQPQHF,TGCAGCGTTACCACAGGAAACCAGCCCCAGCATTTT
-,-,TRBJ1-3,TRBV6-5,CASSSDILNTIYF,TGTGCCAGCAGTTCAGACATATTGAACACCATATATTTT
-,-,TRBJ2-1,TRBV11-3,CASSLTGVDEQFF,TGTGCCAGCAGCTTAACGGGGGTGGATGAGCAGTTCTTC
-,-,TRBJ1-3,TRBV19,CASSSGNTIYF,TGTGCCAGTAGTTCTGGAAACACCATATATTTT
TRBD1,-,TRBJ2-1,TRBV5-1,CASSSRSGQGDNEQFF,TGCGCCAGCAGCTCCCGATCGGGACAGGGGGACAATGAGCAGTTCTTC
-,-,TRBJ2-1,TRBV5-8,CASSLTGRNSYNEQFF,TGTGCCAGCAGCCTCACGGGACGGAATTCCTACAATGAGCAGTTCTTC
-,-,TRBJ2-3,TRBV11-3,CASSLGQGDHTQYF,TGTGCCAGCAGCTTAGGGCAGGGTGATCATACGCAGTATTTT
-,-,TRBJ1-1,TRBV2,CASSRTENTEAFF,TGTGCCAGCAGTCGGACGGAGAACACTGAAGCTTTCTTT
-,-,TRBJ2-1,TRBV5-5,CASSFSTGATYNEQFF,TGTGCCAGCAGCTTCTCGACCGGGGCAACCTACAATGAGCAGTTCTTC
-,-,TRBJ2-5,TRBV24-1,CATSGAEGTQYF,TGTGCCACCAGTGGGGCAGAGGGGACCCAGTACTTC
-,-,TRBJ2-2,TRBV3-1/TRBV3-2,CASSPRTTNTGELFF,TGTGCCAGCAGCCCCCGGACCACGAACACCGGGGAGCTGTTTTTT
TRBD1,-,TRBJ1-3,TRBV6-5,CASTAGGSGNTIYF,TGTGCCAGCACGGCAGGGGGCTCTGGAAACACCATATATTTT
-,-,TRBJ1-6,TRBV15,CATSRGALGGTPLHF,TGTGCCACCAGCAGAGGGGCGTTGGGGGGCACACCCCTCCACTTT
TRBD1,-,TRBJ2-2,TRBV7-3,CASSLEGANGELFF,TGTGCCAGCAGCTTAGAGGGGGCAAACGGGGAGCTGTTTTTT
-,-,TRBJ1-4,TRBV2,CASSGRDGEDEKLFF,TGTGCCAGCAGTGGAAGGGACGGCGAAGACGAAAAACTGTTTTTT
-,once,TRBJ2-5,TRBV25-1,CASSEYYWSHQETQYF,TGTGCCAGCAGTGAATATTATTGGTCCCACCAAGAGACCCAGTACTTC
-,few,TRBJ1-1,TRBV28,CASMQRPLGAFF,TGTGCCAGCATGCAGAGACCCCTGGGAGCTTTCTTT
-,-,TRBJ1-5,TRBV9,CASSPDGGAEGYQPQHF,TGTGCCAGCAGCCCGGACGGAGGGGCCGAGGGGTATCAGCCCCAGCATTTT
TRBD2,-,TRBJ2-6,TRBV5-1,CASSPLTSGAGANVLTF,TGCGCCAGCAGCCCATTGACTAGCGGGGCCGGGGCCAACGTCCTGACTTTC
-,few,TRBJ1-2,TRBV5-1,CASSSDVNYGYTF,TGCGCCAGCAGTTCTGACGTCAACTATGGCTACACCTTC
-,-,TRBJ1-3,TRBV24-1,CATSERASGGNTIYF,TGTGCCACCAGTGAGCGGGCCTCGGGGGGAAACACCATATATTTT
-,-,TRBJ1-1,TRBV7-2,CASSLASRGPYPTEAFF,TGTGCCAGCAGCTTAGCGTCAAGGGGCCCTTACCCAACTGAAGCTTTCTTT
TRBD1,-,TRBJ1-1,TRBV5-1,CASSSGQEKNTEAFF,TGCGCCAGCAGCTCAGGACAGGAAAAAAACACTGAAGCTTTCTTT
TRBD1,-,TRBJ1-1,TRBV12-3/TRBV12-4,CASSDRGTEAFF,TGTGCCAGCAGTGACAGGGGGACTGAAGCTTTCTTT
-,-,TRBJ1-5,TRBV27,CASTQTGIGNQPQHF,TGTGCCAGCACCCAGACGGGGATTGGCAATCAGCCCCAGCATTTT
TRBD1,-,TRBJ2-5,TRBV5-8,CASSDRVLETQYF,TGTGCCAGCAGCGACAGGGTCTTGGAGACCCAGTACTTC
TRBD2,-,TRBJ2-3,TRBV19,CASSPQAPGGADTQYF,TGTGCCAGTAGTCCCCAGGCCCCGGGAGGGGCAGATACGCAGTATTTT
TRBD2,-,TRBJ2-1,TRBV18,CASSLSGGHNEQFF,TGTGCCAGCTCACTTAGCGGGGGGCACAATGAGCAGTTCTTC
-,-,TRBJ2-1,TRBV24-1,CATSEVKGGQYNEQFF,TGTGCCACCAGTGAAGTGAAGGGGGGACAATACAATGAGCAGTTCTTC
-,-,TRBJ1-2,TRBV5-6,CASSLEAGYGYTF,TGTGCCAGCAGCTTGGAAGCGGGCTATGGCTACACCTTC
-,-,TRBJ1-3,TRBV7-2,CASGRPGAGNTIYF,TGTGCCAGCGGTAGGCCGGGAGCTGGAAACACCATATATTTT
-,-,TRBJ2-1,TRBV7-2,CASSTRRWSEQFF,TGTGCCAGCAGCACCCGGAGGTGGAGTGAGCAGTTCTTC
-,few,TRBJ1-2,TRBV6-6,CASSYSQGRKVYTF,TGTGCCAGCAGTTACTCGCAGGGGAGGAAAGTCTACACCTTC
-,-,TRBJ1-1,TRBV7-2,CASSLRVGTEAFF,TGTGCCAGCAGCCTCAGGGTAGGCACTGAAGCTTTCTTT
-,-,TRBJ2-3,TRBV11-2,CASASTDTQYF,TGTGCCAGCGCGAGCACAGATACGCAGTATTTT